The clone carrying this T cell receptor (beta chain) has ten or more counts. A second about 7 to 11 cycle PCR used barcoded and J-beta primers. TCRdb re-called the 5' RACE reads with MiXCR, one entry per CDR3 protein. The table has 500,000 to 700,000 distinct CDR3 sequences, around 31% seen once. The entry originates in a study of blood T cells in healthy people across ages. CDR1 and CDR2 (germline): GTSNPN, SVGIG (reference sequence). The V and J ends lost 2 bases and 3 bases, in that order; junction bases with no gene match: 11. This CDR3 has 16 amino acids. This chain uses TRBV30 with TRBJ2-7, with TRBD1 identical over 9 bases. Sequencing used blood. The TCR sequence derives from a woman of 80 years or more in good health. The CDR3 sequence: CAWSPAPRTGVYEQYF. The CDR3 DNA is TGTGCCTGGAGTCCCGCTCCCCGGACAGGGGTCTACGAGCAGTACTTC.